This T cell receptor beta chain originates from a study of shared clonotypes between healthy human individuals. Study summary: A donor's plate count was three for CD4 naive and three for CD4 memory; CD8 naive had two and CD8 memory one.

Splitting of CD4+ cells produced CD45RA+ naive and CD45RA-negative memory subsets. Some clones are missing from TCRdb's copy, which holds only in-frame ones; the method was immunoSEQ multiplex PCR. Of around 510,000 clones in the sample, about 96% were seen once. V dropped 3 bases and J dropped 10 bases, with 7 bases sitting between them. Germline CDR1 MDHEN, CDR2 SYDVKM. The CDR3 extends over 11 amino acids. The genes are TRBV28 and TRBJ2-1, with D perhaps matching TRBD2 (5 bases). The TCR comes from a woman between 25 and 40 years old in good health. Material: naive CD4+ T cells sorted from blood. Subset meaning: CD45RA+ positively selected. Here the CDR3 DNA reads TGTGCCAGCAGTTTTCGAGGGGAGCAGTTCTTC. It translates to CASSFRGEQFF.